This T cell receptor (beta chain) was documented in a study of a mutant IDH1 vaccine in newly diagnosed glioma. Trimming pared 3 bases from V and 6 bases from J, leaving 19 bases between. Germline assignment: CDR1 SGHDT and CDR2 YYEEEE. This CDR3 spans 15 amino acids. Assay used: immunoSEQ multiplex PCR; TCRdb lists only in-frame clones, some missing. The sample records around 33,000 clones, approximately 87% being singletons. As to this clone: Its target is not known.

As for time point: week 47, end of study. The investigators gave 300 ug of mutant IDH1 20-mer peptide in each vaccine dose, together with topical imiquimod. The source material was PBMCs, sampled from a glioma patient whose treatment included an IDH1 peptide vaccine. This sequence was found in a woman aged 30 to 39 with glioma. This chain uses TRBV5-6 with TRBJ2-7; D is unclear. The CDR3 DNA reads as TGTGCCAGCAGCTCGTTGGGCGCCCCTTATTCCGAGCAGTACTTC. This sequence encodes CASSSLGAPYSEQYF.